This T cell receptor (beta chain) is drawn from a study of T cell responses to AZD1222 COVID-19 vaccine. The study's findings and limits: None of the repertoires were sampled until the peak T cell response had passed.

Points on this clone: Its antigen is still unknown.

The data were produced by immunoSEQ multiplex PCR, yet TCRdb's version contains in-frame clones alone and is incomplete. The data contain around 100,000 clones, roughly 88% of them seen just once; the ten biggest clones take up roughly 5%. Germline CDR1 SGHRS, CDR2 YFSETQ. CDR3 length: 16 residues. The V and J ends lost 1 base and 5 bases, in that order; junction bases with no gene match: 8. Material: peripheral blood, obtained on day 0 of AZD1222 vaccination. This TCR was sampled from an adult in good health. This chain links TRBV5-1 with TRBJ2-5; 10 bases match TRBD1. CDR3: CASSLFTTGGRETQYF. The CDR3 nucleotides read TGCGCCAGCAGCTTGTTTACGACAGGGGGCAGGGAGACCCAGTACTTC.